Below are 25 T cell receptor beta chains sequenced from a single sample in a study of T cell repertoires in cytomegalovirus infection. One entry per CDR3 protein results from TCRdb running MiXCR on the reads. The sample has fewer than 70,000 distinct CDR3 sequences; around 27% are singletons. These TCRs' antigens remain unknown. This material consisted of CD8+ T cells from cultured PBMCs, taken from culture after CMV antigen stimulation. These TCRs come from a human donor in good health (CMV status not recorded). Some clones in this sample may be carry-over from other donors' samples.

This clonotype came up a few times. The chain employs TRBV10-1 and TRBJ1-2; D call uncertain. This CDR3 contains 13 residues. The V gene lost 3 bases and the J gene lost 8 bases, with 13 bases spanning the gap. CDR1 and CDR2 from the germline V gene are WNHNN and SYGVQD (reference sequence). This CDR3 is CASSEQHYVGYTF. The CDR3 DNA sequence: TGCGCCAGCAGTGAACAGCACTATGTGGGCTACACCTTC.

This clonotype was picked up many times. This chain uses TRBV19 with TRBJ1-5; 9 nucleotides align to TRBD1. The germline CDR1 and CDR2 sequences are LNHDA and SQIVND (reference sequence). V was pared by 5 bases and J by 3 bases, with 5 bases of the junction left unmatched. The CDR3 is 15 amino acids. This CDR3 is CASSQDRGSNQPQHF. The CDR3 DNA follows: TGTGCCAGTAGTCAAGACAGGGGGTCCAATCAGCCCCAGCATTTT.

The genes are TRBV20-1 and TRBJ2-1, with 10 bases identical to TRBD1. Germline CDR1 DFQATT, CDR2 SNEGSKA (reference sequence). V gave up 6 bases and J gave up 8 bases; unmatched junction bases: 13. The CDR3 runs to 15 residues. The CDR3 loop reads CSAPDRTGGSDEQFF. CDR3 coding DNA: TGCAGTGCGCCGGACAGGACAGGGGGTTCGGATGAGCAGTTCTTC.

V and J are TRBV29-1 and TRBJ2-1; D is possibly TRBD1 (6 bases). Germline V gene sequence: CDR1 SQVTM, CDR2 ANQGSEA. CDR3 length equals 17 residues. Trimming took off 1 base at V and 0 bases at J, with 16 bases between the two ends. In DNA, the CDR3 is TGCAGCGTTGAAGTCTGGACAGAGCTAAGCTCCTACAATGAGCAGTTCTTC. It translates to CSVEVWTELSSYNEQFF.

A few counts support this clonotype. The gene calls are TRBV7-3 and TRBJ1-1, with 8 bases identical to TRBD1. With V trimmed by 5 bases and J by 8 bases, 7 bases remained unmatched. This CDR3 comprises 13 residues. Germline V gene data show CDR1 as SGHTA and CDR2 as FQGTGA. The CDR3 spells CASSPTGALEAFF. The CDR3 DNA reads TGTGCCAGCAGCCCGACAGGGGCCCTCGAAGCTTTCTTT.

The gene calls are TRBV7-9 and TRBJ2-7, with D unclear. Germline V gene lookup returns CDR1 SEHNR and CDR2 FQNEAQ (reference sequence). The CDR3 consists of 12 residues. V lost 5 bases, J lost 5 bases, and 10 bases lay in between. Written as DNA, the CDR3 is TGTGCCAGCAGCACCAGTGTCCACGAGCAGTACTTC. Its protein is CASSTSVHEQYF.

This clonotype was observed a few times. The V gene is TRBV4-3, the J gene TRBJ1-4; D not certain. CDR3 size: 16 residues. CDR1 is LGHNA, CDR2 YSLEER, per germline. Trimming removed 3 bases from V and 0 bases from J, with 11 bases in between. The CDR3 nucleotides are TGCGCCAGCAGCCATCCTACAGTGGCAACTAATGAAAAACTGTTTTTT. It translates to CASSHPTVATNEKLFF.

The sample holds many counts of this clonotype. The chain joins TRBV7-6 to TRBJ2-7; 9 bases agree with TRBD1. Germline CDR1 and CDR2: SGHVS and FNYEAQ. The CDR3 covers 15 residues. Trimming at V came to 3 bases and at J to 7 bases, leaving 10 bases not matched to a gene. This CDR3 is CASSLGGQGMREQYF. The CDR3 DNA follows: TGTGCCAGCAGCTTGGGGGGACAGGGAATGCGGGAGCAGTACTTC.

Many counts were recorded for this clonotype. This chain connects TRBV19 to TRBJ2-1; TRBD2 is a possible D gene (6 bases). The CDR3 extends over 14 amino acids. The ends were cut back, 5 bases at V and 0 bases at J, with 8 bases in the middle. Per the germline V gene, CDR1 is LNHDA and CDR2 is SQIVND (reference sequence). In nucleotides, the CDR3 is TGTGCCAGTAGTGCGGGACCCTCCTACAATGAGCAGTTCTTC. It translates to CASSAGPSYNEQFF.

This clonotype turned up a few times. J is TRBJ1-5 and V is TRBV19, with D uncertain. Germline values: CDR1 LNHDA, CDR2 SQIVND (reference sequence). CDR3 length: 15 residues. V lost 2 bases and J 5 bases, leaving 13 bases between the germline ends. CDR3 loop: CASSIRVGEYQPQHF. The CDR3 bases are TGTGCCAGTAGTATAAGGGTTGGTGAGTATCAGCCCCAGCATTTT.

The rearrangement uses TRBV12-3 or TRBV12-4 and TRBJ1-6, with unresolved D. There are 15 residues in the CDR3. V lost 6 bases and J 4 bases, leaving 13 bases between the germline ends. Here the CDR3 DNA reads TGTGCCAGCAGCTCACCTTCAGAGTATAATTCACCCCTCCACTTT. This codes for CASSSPSEYNSPLHF.

The J gene is TRBJ2-1, the V gene TRBV29-1, with no clear D. The V end lost 4 bases, the J end lost 5 bases, and 6 bases lay between the germline ends. This CDR3 spans 11 amino acids. Germline loops: CDR1 SQVTM, CDR2 ANQGSEA. The DNA for the CDR3 is TGCAGCGTTGTCAGCGACAATGAGCAGTTCTTC. Residues: CSVVSDNEQFF.

This clonotype has a count of ten or more. This chain links TRBV9 with TRBJ1-1; D uncertain. Germline lookup yields CDR1 SGDLS and CDR2 YYNGEE. The CDR3 contains 15 residues. The V gene lost 2 bases and the J gene lost 2 bases, with 13 bases spanning the gap. The CDR3, as DNA: TGTGCCAGCAGCGTGGGAACCGGGTCAAACACTGAAGCTTTCTTT. Its translation: CASSVGTGSNTEAFF.

The chain carries TRBV7-6 and TRBJ2-2, with D uncertain. Germline CDR1 and CDR2: SGHVS and FNYEAQ. This CDR3 comprises 12 residues. Deletions cut 5 bases from V and 6 bases from J, with 7 bases between. For the CDR3, the DNA is TGTGCCAGCAGCCCTAGACCCGGGGAGCTGTTTTTT. Protein: CASSPRPGELFF.

The V and J genes are TRBV9 and TRBJ1-2; D uncertain. Trimming stripped 0 bases from V and 4 bases from J, with 10 bases between. The CDR3 is 14 amino acids. CDR1 and CDR2 from the germline V gene are SGDLS and YYNGEE. The CDR3 sequence is CASSVAAKGYGYTF. The DNA of the CDR3 is TGTGCCAGCAGCGTAGCCGCTAAGGGCTATGGCTACACCTTC.

V and J are TRBV2 and TRBJ2-6, with TRBD1 identical over 7 bases. The CDR3 is 14 residues long. CDR1 is SNHLY, CDR2 FYNNEI, per germline. J gave up 2 bases and V 9 bases, and 4 bases lay outside the gene matches. The CDR3 DNA sequence: TGTGCCAGATCAGGGGGAACTGGGGCCAACGTCCTGACTTTC. It yields the protein CARSGGTGANVLTF.

In this sample, this clonotype turned up many times. This chain connects TRBV11-1 to TRBJ2-7; D is ambiguous. Trimming pared 4 bases from V and 0 bases from J, leaving 10 bases between. CDR1 SGHAT and CDR2 FQDESV come from the germline V gene (reference sequence). The length of the CDR3 is 14 residues. The CDR3 sequence: CASSSPLGSYEQYF. CDR3 bases: TGTGCCAGCAGCTCCCCCCTGGGCTCCTACGAGCAGTACTTC.

V usage is TRBV11-2 and J usage is TRBJ2-2; D ambiguous. CDR3 length: 12 amino acids. Germline assignment: CDR1 SGHAT and CDR2 FQNNGV. CDR3 in amino acids: CVEPGNTGELFF. The CDR3 DNA sequence: TGTGTCGAACCAGGGAACACCGGGGAGCTGTTTTTT.

The sample holds many counts of this clonotype. This chain joins TRBV19 and TRBJ2-1; TRBD1 matches 10 bases. The CDR3 spans 16 residues. V lost 4 bases, J lost 4 bases, and 7 bases stayed unmatched. Germline lookup yields CDR1 LNHDA and CDR2 SQIVND (reference sequence). The CDR3 DNA reads as TGTGCCAGTAGTAAACGTCGGGGACAGGGGTACAATGAGCAGTTCTTC. Amino acid sequence: CASSKRRGQGYNEQFF.

V is TRBV11-2 and J is TRBJ2-7; TRBD1 might be the D (5 bases). Germline-derived CDR1 and CDR2 are SGHAT and FQNNGV. CDR3 length: 15 amino acids. Deletions cut 3 bases from V and 2 bases from J, with 14 bases between. The chain's CDR3 is CASSLNIDSTYEQYF. In DNA, the CDR3 is TGTGCCAGCAGCTTGAACATAGACAGTACCTACGAGCAGTACTTC.

This clonotype showed up just a few times. This chain joins TRBV6-5 and TRBJ2-1; possibly TRBD1 or TRBD2 for D (6 bases each). Trimming removed 5 bases from V and 7 bases from J, with 18 bases in between. Germline lookup yields CDR1 MNHEY and CDR2 SVGAGI. This CDR3 contains 15 residues. The CDR3 loop is CASSLNWGAGNEQFF. The CDR3 DNA follows: TGTGCCAGCAGTCTAAATTGGGGGGCGGGTAATGAGCAGTTCTTC.

This clonotype was seen repeatedly, ten times or more. The rearrangement links TRBV4-3 to TRBJ1-1; 7 nucleotides agree with TRBD1. The CDR3 length is 13 residues. J lost 4 bases, V lost 5 bases, and 4 bases had no gene match. CDR1 is LGHNA, CDR2 YSLEER, per germline. In DNA, the CDR3 is TGCGCCAGCAGCAGGGGGCTGGGCACTGAAGCTTTCTTT. This gives the protein CASSRGLGTEAFF.

The CDR3 is CASSQDEDRVAEAFF. In DNA, the CDR3 is TGCGCCAGCAGCCAAGATGAGGACAGGGTTGCTGAAGCTTTCTTT. This chain uses TRBV4-1 with TRBJ1-1; 8 bases line up with TRBD1. The CDR3 length is 15 residues. Per germline, CDR1 MGHRA and CDR2 YSYEKL. The junction had 6 bases not matched to a gene; V was cut back by 0 bases and J by 6 bases.

The rearrangement links TRBV18 to TRBJ2-2; the D is unclear. V lost 3 bases, J lost 0 bases, and 8 bases lay in between. The germline CDR1 and CDR2 sequences are KGHSH and LQKENI. CDR3 length: 15 amino acids. This chain's CDR3 is CASSPRTANTGELFF. As DNA, the CDR3 is TGTGCCAGCTCACCCCGGACCGCGAACACCGGGGAGCTGTTTTTT. The entire variable domain, with the rest obtained from reference TRBV18 and TRBJ2-2, is as follows: NAGVMQNPRHLVRRRGQEARLRCSPMKGHSHVYWYRQLPEEGLKFMVYLQKENIIDESGMPKERFSAEFPKEGPSILRIQQVVRGDSAAYFCASSPRTANTGELFFGEGSRLTVL.

This clonotype was seen repeatedly, ten times or more. This chain uses TRBV7-2 with TRBJ2-3; no reliable D call. Germline lookup yields CDR1 SGHTA and CDR2 FQGNSA. V lost 3 bases, J lost 6 bases, and 7 bases lay in between. This CDR3 has 12 amino acids. The CDR3 nucleotides are TGTGCCAGCAGCTTCAGTGGGGATACGCAGTATTTT. It encodes CASSFSGDTQYF.